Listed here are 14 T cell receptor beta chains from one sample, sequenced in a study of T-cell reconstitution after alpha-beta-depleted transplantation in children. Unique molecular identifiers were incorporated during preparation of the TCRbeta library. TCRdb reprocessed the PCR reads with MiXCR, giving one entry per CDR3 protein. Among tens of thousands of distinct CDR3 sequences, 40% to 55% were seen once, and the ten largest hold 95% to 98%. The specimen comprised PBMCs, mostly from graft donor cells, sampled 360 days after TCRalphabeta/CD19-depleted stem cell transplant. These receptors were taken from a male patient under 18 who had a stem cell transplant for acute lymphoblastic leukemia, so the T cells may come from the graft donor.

CDR3 amino acids: CSVEESDYEQYF. CDR3 nucleotide sequence: TGCAGCGTTGAAGAGTCCGACTACGAGCAGTACTTC. V gene TRBV29-1 combines with J gene TRBJ2-7; no firm D call. V lost 0 bases and J lost 3, with 6 bases in between. The CDR3 totals 12 residues. From germline, CDR1 is SQVTM and CDR2 ANQGSEA.

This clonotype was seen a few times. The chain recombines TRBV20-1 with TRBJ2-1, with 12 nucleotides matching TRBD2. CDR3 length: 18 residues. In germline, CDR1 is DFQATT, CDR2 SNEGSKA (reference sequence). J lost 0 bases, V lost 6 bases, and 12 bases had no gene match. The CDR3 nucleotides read TGCAGTGCCCCCAGATCTCTAGCGGGGGGGCTCTCCTACAATGAGCAGTTCTTC. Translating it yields CSAPRSLAGGLSYNEQFF.

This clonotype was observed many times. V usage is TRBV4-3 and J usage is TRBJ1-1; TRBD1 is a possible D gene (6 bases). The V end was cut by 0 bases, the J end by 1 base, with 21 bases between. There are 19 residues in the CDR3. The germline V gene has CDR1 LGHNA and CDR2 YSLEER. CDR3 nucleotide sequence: TGCGCCAGCAGCCAAGATCGGGGAACAGCGACAGGCGGGAACACTGAAGCTTTCTTT. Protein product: CASSQDRGTATGGNTEAFF.

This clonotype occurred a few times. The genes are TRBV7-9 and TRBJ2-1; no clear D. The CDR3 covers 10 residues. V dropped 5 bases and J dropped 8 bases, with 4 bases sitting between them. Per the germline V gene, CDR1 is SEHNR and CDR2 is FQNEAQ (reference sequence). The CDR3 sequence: CASSADEQFF. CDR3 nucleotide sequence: TGTGCCAGCAGCGCCGATGAGCAGTTCTTC.

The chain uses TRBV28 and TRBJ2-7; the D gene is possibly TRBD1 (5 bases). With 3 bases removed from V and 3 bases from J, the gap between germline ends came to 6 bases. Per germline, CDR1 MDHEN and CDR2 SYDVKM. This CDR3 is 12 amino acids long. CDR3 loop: CASSLGHYEQYF. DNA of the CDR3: TGTGCCAGCAGTTTGGGGCACTACGAGCAGTACTTC.

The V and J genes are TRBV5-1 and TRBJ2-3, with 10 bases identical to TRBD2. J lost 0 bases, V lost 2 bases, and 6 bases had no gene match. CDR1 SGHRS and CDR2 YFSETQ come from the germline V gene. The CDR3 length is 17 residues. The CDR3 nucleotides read TGCGCCAGCAGCTTTGTCGGACTAGCGGCCAGCACAGATACGCAGTATTTT. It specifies CASSFVGLAASTDTQYF.

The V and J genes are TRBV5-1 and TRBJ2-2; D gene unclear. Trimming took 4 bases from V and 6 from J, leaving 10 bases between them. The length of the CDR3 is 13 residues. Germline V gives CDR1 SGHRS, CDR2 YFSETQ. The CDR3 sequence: CASSPDTSGELFF. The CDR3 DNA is TGCGCCAGCAGCCCCGACACGTCCGGGGAGCTGTTTTTT.

The CDR3 region is CASSPRLEGAEQYF. CDR3 DNA: TGTGCCAGCAGTCCTCGACTAGAGGGGGCCGAGCAGTACTTC. The V call is TRBV28, the J call TRBJ2-7; tentative D call: TRBD1 (7 bases). The V gene lost 5 bases and the J gene lost 6 bases, with 17 bases spanning the gap. CDR3 length equals 14 residues. In germline, CDR1 is MDHEN, CDR2 SYDVKM. The full variable domain, completed using reference TRBV28 and TRBJ2-7, is DVKVTQSSRYLVKRTGEKVFLECVQDMDHENMFWYRQDPGLGLRLIYFSYDVKMKEKGDIPEGYSVSREKKERFSLILESASTNQTSMYLCASSPRLEGAEQYFGPGTRLTVT.

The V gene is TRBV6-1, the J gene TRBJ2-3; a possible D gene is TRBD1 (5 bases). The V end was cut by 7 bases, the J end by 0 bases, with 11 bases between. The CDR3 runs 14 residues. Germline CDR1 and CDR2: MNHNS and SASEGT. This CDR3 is CASMKGWSTDTQYF. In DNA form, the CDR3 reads TGTGCCAGCATGAAGGGGTGGAGCACAGATACGCAGTATTTT.

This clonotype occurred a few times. Here the CDR3 reads CASSPGPYEQYF. CDR3 DNA: TGTGCCAGCAGCCCCGGCCCCTACGAGCAGTACTTC. The rearrangement joins TRBV7-9 to TRBJ2-7; no reliable D call. Between the trimmed V and J ends, which lost 5 bases and 2 bases, there was a span of 7 bases. This CDR3 comprises 12 residues. Germline CDR1 SEHNR, CDR2 FQNEAQ (reference sequence).

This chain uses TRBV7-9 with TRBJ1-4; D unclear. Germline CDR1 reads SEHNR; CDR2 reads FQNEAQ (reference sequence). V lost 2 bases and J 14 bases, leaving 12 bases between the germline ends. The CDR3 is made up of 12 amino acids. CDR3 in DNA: TGTGCCAGCAGCTTACTCGGTTCCTTGCTGTTTTTT. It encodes CASSLLGSLLFF.

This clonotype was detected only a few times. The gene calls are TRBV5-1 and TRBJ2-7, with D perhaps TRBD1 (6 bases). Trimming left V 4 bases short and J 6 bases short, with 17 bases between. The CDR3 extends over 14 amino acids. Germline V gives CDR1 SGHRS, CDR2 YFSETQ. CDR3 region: CASSITGTTTEQYF. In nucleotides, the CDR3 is TGCGCCAGCAGCATAACCGGGACAACAACCGAGCAGTACTTC.

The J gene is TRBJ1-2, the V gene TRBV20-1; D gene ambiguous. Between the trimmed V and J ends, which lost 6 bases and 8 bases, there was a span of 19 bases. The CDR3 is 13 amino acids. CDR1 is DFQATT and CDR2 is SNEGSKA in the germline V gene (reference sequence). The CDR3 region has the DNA TGCAGTGCCACGAGCGGCAGGCCGGAGGGCTACACCTTC. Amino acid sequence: CSATSGRPEGYTF.

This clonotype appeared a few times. The chain's CDR3 is CASNRQETQYF. In nucleotides, the CDR3 is TGTGCCAGCAATAGGCAAGAGACCCAGTACTTC. V gene TRBV27 combines with J gene TRBJ2-5, with D unresolved. CDR1 is MNHEY and CDR2 is SMNVEV in the germline V gene (reference sequence). This CDR3 region has 11 residues. Deletions cut 7 bases from V and 2 bases from J, with 5 bases between.